This T cell receptor (beta chain) was recorded in a study of T-cell memory formation after mild COVID-19. Findings of the study overall: Later expanders leaned CD4+, whereas day 15 to 85 contracting clones were balanced CD4/CD8. The study found contracting CD4+ clones mainly in CM and EM and contracting CD8+ clones in EMRA.

The 5'RACE method, run with constant-segment primers, produced TCR alpha and TCR beta cDNA libraries (carrying sample barcodes and UMIs). From the 5' RACE reads, TCRdb called clonotypes with MiXCR, one entry per CDR3 protein. This sample has some 410,000 distinct CDR3 sequences, with 20% to 30% found just once. Germline values: CDR1 SEHNR, CDR2 FQNEAQ (reference sequence). The CDR3 runs to 16 residues. Trimming removed 3 bases at V and 5 bases at J, with 20 bases between. The sample holds a few counts of this clonotype. The antigen is unknown. The gene calls are TRBV7-9 and TRBJ2-7, with D perhaps matching TRBD1 or TRBD2 (6 bases each). The TCR originated in an adult woman who had mild COVID-19 (a few samples of this study predate the infection). Cell type and time point are not known. Sequenced sample: PBMCs or a T cell subset sorted from them (not recorded which). The CDR3 coding sequence is TGTGCCAGCAGCTTGGCCGACGGCAGGGGACTGAACGAGCAGTACTTC. This sequence encodes CASSLADGRGLNEQYF.